This TCR beta chain is drawn from a study of blood T cell repertoires in COVID-19. V lost 6 bases to trimming and J lost 1 base, with 18 bases between them. This CDR3 is built from 16 residues. CDR1 and CDR2 (germline): LNHDA, SQIVND (reference sequence). In the original analysis: Estimated nucleated cell counts came from reference gene primer amplification. TCRdb's table, derived via immunoSEQ multiplex PCR, lists solely in-frame clones and lacks some. V, J and clone size are taken as reported in that table, and D and trimming were inferred from the DNA itself. The sample shows some 47,000 clones, around 84% of them seen only once.

This sequence originates from a human donor in a cohort sampled during active COVID-19. Sequencing was carried out using peripheral blood. This chain connects TRBV19 to TRBJ2-5; TRBD2 is a possible D gene (7 bases). The CDR3 protein is CASSRRGGSFQETQYF. The CDR3 region has the DNA TGTGCCAGTAGCAGAAGGGGGGGCTCGTTCCAAGAGACCCAGTACTTC.